The clone carrying this TCR beta chain was observed a few times. Time point meaning: baseline pretreatment blood. The treatment here: 15 Gy SBRT to primary tumor, nephrectomy 4 weeks later. This renal cell carcinoma was of the clear cell type. Per the germline V gene, CDR1 is SEHNR and CDR2 is FQNEAQ (reference sequence). V was trimmed by 4 bases and J by 0 bases, leaving 9 bases between them. This CDR3 is built from 14 residues. These data are taken from a study of radiation and T cells in renal cell carcinoma. The table came from immunoSEQ multiplex PCR; TCRdb's copy has only in-frame clones and leaves some out. This sample carries 85,000 to 100,000 clones, 75% to 90% of them seen once, and the ten largest clones take around 7.9%.

The source is a man over 45 with renal cell carcinoma. The chain carries TRBV7-9 and TRBJ1-1; the D gene is possibly TRBD1 (6 bases). The starting material was blood, obtained from a patient whose treatment included radiotherapy and nephrectomy. The CDR3 loop reads CASSSTGMNTEAFF. In DNA, the CDR3 is TGTGCCAGCAGCTCCACAGGGATGAACACTGAAGCTTTCTTT.